This TCR beta chain was recovered during a study of blood T cell repertoires in COVID-19. This CDR3 has 13 residues. Germline V gene lookup returns CDR1 MNHEY and CDR2 SVGEGT. V gave up 6 bases and J gave up 3 bases, with 11 bases separating them. Method: immunoSEQ multiplex PCR; TCRdb's copy keeps in-frame clones and lacks some. The table records some 190,000 clones, roughly 80% of them present only once. This clone was detected a few times. The sequencing sample was made of PBMCs or T cells enriched from blood (not recorded which). This clonotype was sampled from a man in his fifties or sixties who had been exposed to COVID-19. V is TRBV6-2 or TRBV6-3 and J is TRBJ1-2; perhaps TRBD1 as D (5 bases). Written as DNA, the CDR3 is TGTGCCAGCAGCTCGGACAACTACTATGGCTACACCTTC. As protein: CASSSDNYYGYTF.